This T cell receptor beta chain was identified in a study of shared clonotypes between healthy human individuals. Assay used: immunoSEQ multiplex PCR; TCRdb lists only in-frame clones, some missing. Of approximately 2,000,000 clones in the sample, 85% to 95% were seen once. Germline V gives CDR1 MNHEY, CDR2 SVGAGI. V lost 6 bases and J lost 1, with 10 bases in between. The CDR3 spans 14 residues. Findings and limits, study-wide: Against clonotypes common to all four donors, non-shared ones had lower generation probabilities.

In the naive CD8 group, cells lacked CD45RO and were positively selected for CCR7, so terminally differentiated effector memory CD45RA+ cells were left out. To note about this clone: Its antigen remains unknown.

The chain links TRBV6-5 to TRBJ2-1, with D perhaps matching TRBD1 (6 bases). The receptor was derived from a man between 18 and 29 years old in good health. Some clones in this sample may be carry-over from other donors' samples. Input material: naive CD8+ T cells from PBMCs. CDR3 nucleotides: TGTGCCAGCAGGACAGGCCGATCCTACAATGAGCAGTTCTTC. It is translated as CASRTGRSYNEQFF.